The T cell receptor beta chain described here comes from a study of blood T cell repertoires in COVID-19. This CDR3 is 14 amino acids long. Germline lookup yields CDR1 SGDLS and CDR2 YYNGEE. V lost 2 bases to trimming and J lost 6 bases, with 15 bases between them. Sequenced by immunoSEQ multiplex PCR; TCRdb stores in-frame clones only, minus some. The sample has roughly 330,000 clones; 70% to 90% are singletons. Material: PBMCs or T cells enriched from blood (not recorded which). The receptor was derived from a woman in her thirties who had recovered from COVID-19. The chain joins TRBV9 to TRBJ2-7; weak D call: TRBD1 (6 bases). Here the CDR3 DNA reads TGTGCCAGCAGCGTTAGACAGGCAGATGCCGAGCAGTACTTC. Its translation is CASSVRQADAEQYF.